This T cell receptor beta chain was recorded in a study of memory CD4+ T cells and cytomegalovirus serostatus. The study's findings and limits: The CMV-associated TCR signature appears largely within the CD4+ memory repertoire. 67 of 164 known CMV-associated TCRbeta sequences appeared in CD4+ memory.

Germline V gene sequence: CDR1 SNHLY, CDR2 FYNNEI. V lost 5 bases and J lost 1, with 12 bases in between. The CDR3 runs 15 residues. This clone was counted only a few times. The antigen is not known. The sort gate was single viable CD3+CD4+CD8-CD45RO+ cells for memory CD4+ T cells. Generated by immunoSEQ multiplex PCR, the TCRdb table keeps only in-frame clones and is missing some. This sample has about 57,000 clones, with more than 60% found just once. The rearrangement links TRBV2 to TRBJ1-5; weak D call: TRBD1 (5 bases). This TCR was sampled from an adult in good health and CMV-seronegative. Sequencing used memory CD4+ T cells from blood. In DNA form, the CDR3 reads TGTGCCAGCAGTATTCAGGGACGAAGCAATCAGCCCCAGCATTTT. Residues: CASSIQGRSNQPQHF.